This TCR beta chain was recovered during a study of CD4 T cells in relation to SARS-CoV-2 and coronaviruses. The germline V and J ends were trimmed by 2 bases and 3 bases, with 10 bases remaining between them. This CDR3 contains 14 residues. Germline V lookup: CDR1 MNHEY, CDR2 SVGAGI. Profiling relied on immunoSEQ multiplex PCR, and the TCRdb table lists in-frame clones only, not all of them. The data show some 42,000 clones, approximately 87% seen once. This clone was picked up one time. This receptor was obtained from an adult with COVID-19. The specimen was memory CD4+ T cells from PBMCs. The rearrangement joins TRBV6-5 to TRBJ1-2, with a weak D call TRBD1 (5 bases). This CDR3 is CASSYGGTHYGYTF. In DNA, the CDR3 is TGTGCCAGCAGTTACGGGGGGACCCACTATGGCTACACCTTC.